These 16 T cell receptor beta chains share one sample of origin, sequenced in a study of CD8+CD57+ T cells in acquired aplastic anemia. The study profiled TCR beta VDJ and CDR3 using genomic DNA as template. MiXCR, run by TCRdb on the reads, gives a single entry per CDR3 protein. The sample holds just over 400,000 distinct CDR3 sequences; 65% to 80% are singletons and the top ten take 3.5% to 4.5%. Material: sorted CD4+, CD8+, or CD8+CD57+ T cells (not recorded which) from PBMCs. The receptors were sampled from a human donor in good health, serving as a control.

To note about this clonotype: This is likely a read error, given that the CDR3 carries no conserved phenylalanine or tryptophan at its end. CDR3 sequence: CASSYSTVKLFI. CDR3 nucleotide sequence: TGTGCCAGCAGTTATTCTACCGTGAAGCTGTTTATT. This chain uses TRBV7-9 with TRBJ2-2; D remains unclear. The V gene's germline CDR1 is SEHNR and CDR2 FQNEAQ (reference sequence). The V end lost 6 bases, the J end lost 12 bases, and 14 bases lay between the germline ends. The CDR3 length is 12 residues.

As regards this clonotype: A read error may account for a junction end that differs from germline. The chain combines TRBV7-6 with TRBJ2-1, with D perhaps matching TRBD2 (6 bases). The CDR3 has 15 residues. Germline V gene sequence: CDR1 SGHVS, CDR2 FNYEAQ. The CDR3 nucleotides are TGTGCTAGCAGCACGCGACTAGAAGCCTACAATGAGCAGTTCTTC. Its protein is CASSTRLEAYNEQFF.

To note about this clonotype: One end of the junction is discordant with germline, which a read error may explain. The chain employs TRBV7-9 and TRBJ2-1, with a weak D call TRBD2 (5 bases). The CDR3 runs 13 residues. Per the germline V gene, CDR1 is SEHNR and CDR2 is FQNEAQ (reference sequence). Here the CDR3 reads CASSVERGQDKLF. CDR3 bases: TGTGCCAGCAGTGTGGAACGGGGTCAAGATAAGCTCTTC.

This clonotype was seen at least ten times. V gene TRBV7-3 combines with J gene TRBJ2-7; TRBD2 matches 7 bases. J gave up 1 base and V 5 bases, and 8 bases lay outside the gene matches. The CDR3 consists of 15 residues. Germline V gene sequence: CDR1 SGHTA, CDR2 FQGTGA. CDR3 sequence: CASSPVGGGSYEQYF. The CDR3 bases are TGTGCCAGCAGCCCGGTGGGCGGGGGTTCCTACGAGCAGTACTTC.

The sample holds a few counts of this clonotype. This sequence joins TRBV20-1 and TRBJ2-7; the D gene is possibly TRBD1 (6 bases). Trimming removed 6 bases at V and 2 bases at J, with 11 bases between. The CDR3 spans 12 residues. In germline, CDR1 is DFQATT, CDR2 SNEGSKA (reference sequence). CDR3 bases: TGCAGTGCGGGACAAGTGGCCTACGAGCAGTACTTC. It specifies CSAGQVAYEQYF.

This clonotype was recorded at least ten times. J is TRBJ1-5 and V is TRBV19; possible D gene TRBD1, 5 bases. This CDR3 contains 16 residues. Germline CDR1 LNHDA, CDR2 SQIVND (reference sequence). Trimming stripped 3 bases from V and 6 bases from J, with 18 bases between. The CDR3 loop is CASSILGAAGSQPQHF. The CDR3 nucleotides are TGTGCCAGTAGTATTCTTGGGGCCGCGGGCAGTCAGCCCCAGCATTTT.

Worth noting for this clonotype: This clone may be a read error of a much larger clone one base away. J is TRBJ2-2 and V is TRBV4-1; 11 bases are a match to TRBD2. The CDR3 runs 15 residues. With 1 base clipped from V and 8 bases from J, the junction kept 3 bases outside the gene matches. Germline values: CDR1 MGHRA, CDR2 YSYEKL. The CDR3 loop is CASSQVLAGGGELFF. The CDR3, as DNA: TGCGCCAGCAGCCAAGTCCTAGCGGGGGGTGGGGAGCTGTTTTTT.

This clonotype appeared once. The chain recombines TRBV12-3 or TRBV12-4 with TRBJ2-2; no reliable D call. The CDR3 covers 13 residues. With 7 bases removed from V and 8 bases from J, the gap between germline ends came to 14 bases. CDR3 sequence (DNA): TGTGCCAGCATGCAAGCGAGCACGGGGGAGCTGTTTTTT. It codes for CASMQASTGELFF.

Remarks on this clonotype: The junction departs from germline at one end; a sequencing error may be responsible. The chain carries TRBV15 and TRBJ1-6; TRBD1 might be the D (5 bases). There are 16 residues in the CDR3. Germline lookup yields CDR1 LNHNV and CDR2 YYDKDF (reference sequence). CDR3 in amino acids: CASSTGGGTNNTPLLF. Here the CDR3 DNA reads TGTGCCAGCAGCACTGGGGGTGGCACAAATAACACACCCCTCCTCTTT.

The chain carries TRBV19 and TRBJ1-2, with TRBD1 as a possible D gene (5 bases). CDR1 is LNHDA and CDR2 is SQIVND in the germline V gene (reference sequence). The V and J ends lost 2 bases and 4 bases respectively, with 14 bases between them. The length of the CDR3 is 15 residues. The CDR3 DNA is TGTGCCAGTAGTATACCGGGACGGGGAGTCTATGGCTACACCTTC. This encodes CASSIPGRGVYGYTF. The whole variable domain, remainder taken from reference TRBV19 and TRBJ1-2, is DGGITQSPKYLFRKEGQNVTLSCEQNLNHDAMYWYRQDPGQGLRLIYYSQIVNDFQKGDIAEGYSVSREKKESFPLTVTSAQKNPTAFYLCASSIPGRGVYGYTFGSGTRLTVV.

This clonotype occurred many times. The chain links TRBV11-3 to TRBJ1-1, with 11 nucleotides matching TRBD1. This CDR3 comprises 14 residues. V was clipped by 4 bases and J by 7 bases; unmatched bases: 5. Germline CDR1 reads SGHNT; CDR2 reads YENEEA. The CDR3 nucleotides are TGTGCCAGCAGCTCAGGGACAGGGGGGTTTGAAGCTTTCTTT. Protein: CASSSGTGGFEAFF.

V gene TRBV7-2 combines with J gene TRBJ2-7, with D tentatively TRBD1 (8 bases). The ends were cut back, 7 bases at V and 6 bases at J, with 19 bases in the middle. Per the germline V gene, CDR1 is SGHTA and CDR2 is FQGNSA. The CDR3 runs to 14 residues. The CDR3 loop reads CASTKTTGEGEQYV. CDR3 nucleotides: TGTGCCAGCACTAAAACGACAGGGGAGGGCGAGCAGTACGTC.

This clonotype has ten or more counts. The V call is TRBV7-2, the J call TRBJ1-3, with TRBD1 as a possible D gene (5 bases). Germline V lookup: CDR1 SGHTA, CDR2 FQGNSA. The CDR3 sequence is 15 residues long. The V end was cut by 5 bases, the J end by 3 bases, with 14 bases between. DNA for the CDR3: TGTGCCAGCAGCCCTACCGAAGGGGATGGAAACACCATATATTTT. Encoded protein: CASSPTEGDGNTIYF.

This chain uses TRBV2 with TRBJ1-2; D is ambiguous. The V gene's germline CDR1 is SNHLY and CDR2 FYNNEI. V was pared by 8 bases and J by 8 bases, with 15 bases between. The length of the CDR3 is 12 residues. This CDR3 reads CASSDADTGYTF. CDR3 bases: TGTGCCAGCTCCGACGCCGACACGGGCTACACCTTC.

This sequence joins TRBV7-9 and TRBJ2-5; D is tentatively TRBD1 or TRBD2 (5 bases each). CDR1 SEHNR and CDR2 FQNEAQ come from the germline V gene (reference sequence). The CDR3 runs 14 residues. Trimming took 3 bases from V and 14 from J, leaving 22 bases between them. As DNA, the CDR3 is TGTGCCAGCAGCTTGCTGGGACGGAGAATGGATGGCTACTTC. Translation: CASSLLGRRMDGYF. The complete variable domain, with remaining parts taken from reference TRBV7-9 and TRBJ2-5, reads DTGVSQNPRHKITKRGQNVTFRCDPISEHNRLYWYRQTLGQGPEFLTYFQNEAQLEKSRLLSDRFSAERPKGSFSTLEIQRTEQGDSAMYLCASSLLGRRMDGYFGPGTRLLVL.

This clonotype was detected many times. The chain employs TRBV6-6 and TRBJ2-7; tentatively, D is TRBD1 or TRBD2 (5 bases each). CDR1 MNHNY and CDR2 SVGAGI come from the germline V gene (reference sequence). With 2 bases removed from V and 5 bases from J, the gap between germline ends came to 7 bases. This CDR3 has 12 amino acids. CDR3 in DNA: TGTGCCAGCAGTTACCGGGACCACGAGCAGTACTTC. Amino acids: CASSYRDHEQYF.